A selection of T cell receptor beta chains follows, all from one sample in a study of blood T cells in healthy people across ages. TCRdb called the 5' RACE reads again in MiXCR, with one record for every CDR3 protein. Among approximately 960,000 distinct CDR3 sequences listed, roughly 29% were seen once. The same data also went into a second study, on T cells of mothers and their children.

The specimen sequenced was blood. Receptors originate from a woman in her forties in good health. CDR3s include the opening cysteine and the closing phenylalanine or tryptophan. The D gene is left open where the match is weak.

V gene: TRBV12-3/TRBV12-4
D gene: NA
J gene: TRBJ1-1
CDR3 length: 13
CDR3 protein: CASSLALPRGAFF

V gene: TRBV2
D gene: TRBD1
J gene: TRBJ2-1
CDR3 length: 15
CDR3 protein: CASDRRDRGQGEQFF

V gene: TRBV9
D gene: TRBD1
J gene: TRBJ2-7
CDR3 length: 14
CDR3 protein: CTSSAGTGYGEQYF

V gene: TRBV15
D gene: NA
J gene: TRBJ1-1
CDR3 length: 15
CDR3 protein: CATSRELDITTEAFF

V gene: TRBV20-1
D gene: NA
J gene: TRBJ1-2
CDR3 length: 12
CDR3 protein: CSAATAIHGYTF

V gene: TRBV12-3/TRBV12-4
D gene: NA
J gene: TRBJ1-1
CDR3 length: 13
CDR3 protein: CASSLAENTVAFF

V gene: TRBV25-1
D gene: NA
J gene: TRBJ2-5
CDR3 length: 14
CDR3 protein: CASSLTAKGETQYF

V gene: TRBV28
D gene: TRBD2
J gene: TRBJ2-1
CDR3 length: 15
CDR3 protein: CASSSAGLTYNEQFF

V gene: TRBV5-1
D gene: NA
J gene: TRBJ2-3
CDR3 length: 15
CDR3 protein: CASSLGGGPIDTQYF

V gene: TRBV7-9
D gene: TRBD1
J gene: TRBJ1-2
CDR3 length: 16
CDR3 protein: CASSPSPGTGMGGYTF

V gene: TRBV12-3/TRBV12-4
D gene: NA
J gene: TRBJ1-4
CDR3 length: 16
CDR3 protein: CASSCSSCATNEKLFF

V gene: TRBV20-1
D gene: TRBD2
J gene: TRBJ2-3
CDR3 length: 15
CDR3 protein: CSATSGAGYTDTQYF

V gene: TRBV5-1
D gene: NA
J gene: TRBJ1-1
CDR3 length: 18
CDR3 protein: CASSFVIAGVSMNTEAFF

V gene: TRBV28
D gene: TRBD1
J gene: TRBJ1-1
CDR3 length: 15
CDR3 protein: CASSSGQHPNTEAFF

V gene: TRBV12-3/TRBV12-4
D gene: TRBD1
J gene: TRBJ1-5
CDR3 length: 15
CDR3 protein: CASTVTGGGYQPQHF

V gene: TRBV29-1
D gene: TRBD1
J gene: TRBJ1-2
CDR3 length: 15
CDR3 protein: CSVEVGQGPGYGYTF

V gene: TRBV24-1
D gene: NA
J gene: TRBJ2-3
CDR3 length: 14
CDR3 protein: CATSDERRTDTQYF

V gene: TRBV29-1
D gene: TRBD2
J gene: TRBJ2-4
CDR3 length: 16
CDR3 protein: CSVDVRGGLGKNIQYF

V gene: TRBV7-2
D gene: TRBD1
J gene: TRBJ2-3
CDR3 length: 17
CDR3 protein: CASSLRRGQGIPDTQYF

V gene: TRBV6-6
D gene: NA
J gene: TRBJ2-5
CDR3 length: 14
CDR3 protein: CASSTGGVQETQYF

V gene: TRBV7-3
D gene: TRBD1
J gene: TRBJ1-2
CDR3 length: 15
CDR3 protein: CASSVSPGQGVGYTF

V gene: TRBV28
D gene: NA
J gene: TRBJ1-2
CDR3 length: 15
CDR3 protein: CASTTQGGYPYGYTF

V gene: TRBV7-3
D gene: NA
J gene: TRBJ2-3
CDR3 length: 13
CDR3 protein: CASSSEGLNTQYF

V gene: TRBV7-2
D gene: NA
J gene: TRBJ1-5
CDR3 length: 13
CDR3 protein: CASSLGEGQPQHF

V gene: TRBV6-2/TRBV6-3
D gene: TRBD1
J gene: TRBJ1-2
CDR3 length: 12
CDR3 protein: CASSPNRGGYTF

V gene: TRBV12-3/TRBV12-4
D gene: NA
J gene: TRBJ1-5
CDR3 length: 15
CDR3 protein: CASSPVGGSNQPQHF

V gene: TRBV20-1
D gene: NA
J gene: TRBJ1-2
CDR3 length: 12
CDR3 protein: CSAPDSPYGYTF

V gene: TRBV11-2
D gene: TRBD1
J gene: TRBJ1-2
CDR3 length: 13
CDR3 protein: CASSRTGEGGYTF

V gene: TRBV6-2/TRBV6-3
D gene: NA
J gene: TRBJ1-6
CDR3 length: 16
CDR3 protein: CASSSRRLREGSPLHF

V gene: TRBV7-9
D gene: NA
J gene: TRBJ2-7
CDR3 length: 16
CDR3 protein: CASSRDSASTFYEQYF

V gene: TRBV28
D gene: TRBD1
J gene: TRBJ1-2
CDR3 length: 17
CDR3 protein: CASEGALTGRGLGGYTF

V gene: TRBV7-2
D gene: NA
J gene: TRBJ2-1
CDR3 length: 13
CDR3 protein: CASSSSAGDEQFF

V gene: TRBV28
D gene: TRBD1
J gene: TRBJ2-7
CDR3 length: 14
CDR3 protein: CASRGLGQTYEQYF

V gene: TRBV20-1
D gene: NA
J gene: TRBJ1-2
CDR3 length: 13
CDR3 protein: CSAGRPADYGYTF

V gene: TRBV28
D gene: TRBD1
J gene: TRBJ1-1
CDR3 length: 16
CDR3 protein: CAIADRGFNGDTEAFF

V gene: TRBV27
D gene: TRBD2
J gene: TRBJ2-7
CDR3 length: 14
CDR3 protein: CASNPVSGTREQYF

V gene: TRBV7-2
D gene: NA
J gene: TRBJ1-5
CDR3 length: 14
CDR3 protein: CASSPSREDQPQHF

V gene: TRBV21-1
D gene: NA
J gene: TRBJ1-2
CDR3 length: 16
CDR3 protein: CASRLDRGDVGNGYTF